The rows below give T cell receptor beta chains drawn from one sample of a study of T cell responses to AZD1222 COVID-19 vaccine. Assay: immunoSEQ multiplex PCR; the TCRdb copy retains only in-frame clones and omits some. The sample shows about 78,000 clones, nearly 90% of them seen only once. Sequenced here: peripheral blood, sampled on day 0 of MenACWY control vaccination. These receptors all stem from an adult in good health. Each CDR3 is given with its conserved first and last residue. Fields, in order: CDR3 protein, V gene, J gene, CDR3 length.

CDR3: CASTTSGVNNEQFF
V: TRBV2
J: TRBJ2-1
length: 14

CDR3: CASSLLVFGTSGQSTQYF
V: TRBV7-6
J: TRBJ2-5
length: 18

CDR3: CSVVGPGVGTGELFF
V: TRBV29-1
J: TRBJ2-2
length: 15

CDR3: CASSQFTGTVNSPLHF
V: TRBV3-1/TRBV3-2
J: TRBJ1-6
length: 16

CDR3: CASRTDRATEAFF
V: TRBV6-5
J: TRBJ1-1
length: 13

CDR3: CASSQTGVLSNQPQHF
V: TRBV27
J: TRBJ1-5
length: 16

CDR3: CASSAVQGIGTQYF
V: TRBV6-4
J: TRBJ2-3
length: 14

CDR3: CASSSPGQGEVGEQYF
V: TRBV28
J: TRBJ2-7
length: 16

CDR3: CASSIRGRLDEQYF
V: TRBV19
J: TRBJ2-7
length: 14

CDR3: CASSLGGGQPNTEAFF
V: TRBV7-3
J: TRBJ1-1
length: 16

CDR3: CASSLAQGSNEKLFF
V: TRBV7-2
J: TRBJ1-4
length: 15

CDR3: CASKGGDSSYNEQFF
V: TRBV6-5
J: TRBJ2-1
length: 15

CDR3: CASCGGSYNEQFF
V: TRBV27
J: TRBJ2-1
length: 13

CDR3: CASSPRTGEGTEAFF
V: TRBV5-5
J: TRBJ1-1
length: 15

CDR3: CASSQIGRVSSGNTIYF
V: TRBV3-1/TRBV3-2
J: TRBJ1-3
length: 17

CDR3: CASSQKGRETQYF
V: TRBV7-2
J: TRBJ2-5
length: 13

CDR3: CAISESSGGGIYGYTF
V: TRBV10-3
J: TRBJ1-2
length: 16

CDR3: CSAPPGGYTF
V: TRBV20-1
J: TRBJ1-2
length: 10